The 22 T cell receptor beta chains presented below share a single source sample, sequenced in a study of early T cells in non-severe SARS-CoV-2 infection (dated by TCRdb to the early 2020s). The library was prepared using 5' RACE. TCRdb lists the instrument as NextSeq 500. TCRdb handled the public reads itself, with Q25 trimming in fastp and clone calling in MiXCR, and kept productive beta chains. Every CDR3 protein is listed once, alongside the most common genes and DNA of its rows. Within this sample are more than 75,000 distinct CDR3 sequences, with under 15% of them counted one time only. The ten largest clonotypes hold 6% of the sample. What was sequenced was whole blood. The origin of the receptors is an adult who was a healthcare worker with PCR-confirmed SARS-CoV-2 infection or an uninfected control (not recorded which).

Only a few counts were recorded for this clonotype. The chain carries TRBV7-3 and TRBJ1-2; 10 bases agree with TRBD1. The CDR3 contains 15 residues. With V trimmed by 4 bases and J by 3 bases, 5 bases remained unmatched. Germline loops: CDR1 SGHTA, CDR2 FQGTGA. This chain's CDR3 is CASSSFDRGHYGYTF. DNA of the CDR3: TGTGCCAGCAGCTCCTTCGACAGGGGGCACTATGGCTACACCTTC.

This clonotype appeared many times. V usage is TRBV6-5 and J usage is TRBJ2-6; TRBD1 agrees at 8 bases. The CDR3 covers 13 residues. Germline CDR1 MNHEY, CDR2 SVGAGI. The ends lost 4 bases at V and 14 bases at J; junction bases unmatched: 7. The CDR3 loop reads CASSFGQGGLLTF. As DNA, the CDR3 is TGTGCCAGCAGTTTTGGACAGGGTGGTCTCCTGACTTTC.

This clonotype was observed many times. This rearrangement joins TRBV5-1 to TRBJ1-3; no clear D gene. V was shortened by 7 bases and J by 0 bases, with 17 bases between the two germline ends. Germline loops: CDR1 SGHRS, CDR2 YFSETQ. This CDR3 contains 16 residues. CDR3 loop: CASGSGIPRSGNTIYF. CDR3 bases: TGCGCCAGCGGCTCGGGCATACCTCGCTCTGGAAACACCATATATTTT.

There are a few counts of this clonotype. The junction differs from germline at one of its ends, possibly a read error. The V call is TRBV2, the J call TRBJ2-7, with D possibly TRBD1 on 6 matching bases. Germline CDR1 SNHLY, CDR2 FYNNEI. The CDR3 length is 10 residues. The CDR3 protein is CASSGAGQRF. The CDR3 nucleotides read TGTGCCAGCAGTGGGGCCGGACAGCGCTTC.

The chain couples TRBV18 to TRBJ1-2; D call uncertain. Germline V gene lookup returns CDR1 KGHSH and CDR2 LQKENI. V was cut by 3 bases and J by 5 bases, with 13 bases left in between. The CDR3 has 14 residues. As DNA, the CDR3 is TGTGCCAGCTCACCTACCACCCGAGGGTATGGCTACACCTTC. Its protein is CASSPTTRGYGYTF.

This clonotype has ten or more counts. The gene calls are TRBV15 and TRBJ2-3; 8 bases are a match to TRBD1. Germline V lookup: CDR1 LNHNV, CDR2 YYDKDF (reference sequence). This CDR3 has 14 amino acids. J gave up 6 bases and V 3 bases, and 5 bases lay outside the gene matches. The CDR3: CATSRDRVLDTQYF. In DNA form, the CDR3 reads TGTGCCACCAGCAGGGACAGGGTCCTGGATACGCAGTATTTT.

This clonotype was seen more than once but under ten times. The genes are TRBV7-2 and TRBJ1-1; 9 bases are a match to TRBD1. V dropped 7 bases and J dropped 5; count of bases not matched to a gene: 2. This CDR3 comprises 12 residues. Germline V gene lookup returns CDR1 SGHTA and CDR2 FQGNSA. CDR3 region: CASNRGHTEAFF. As DNA, the CDR3 is TGTGCCAGCAACAGGGGGCATACTGAAGCTTTCTTT.

This clonotype was detected a few times. V usage is TRBV2 and J usage is TRBJ2-5, with a possible D match to TRBD1 (5 bases). With 6 bases removed from V and 2 bases from J, the gap between germline ends came to 7 bases. CDR1 is SNHLY, CDR2 FYNNEI, per germline. This CDR3 has 12 residues. CDR3 DNA: TGTGCCAGCAGAGACAGACAAGAGACCCAGTACTTC. Its protein is CASRDRQETQYF.

In its sample, this clonotype was seen many times. V gene TRBV2 combines with J gene TRBJ2-7; no clear D. The CDR3 has 13 amino acids. Germline V gives CDR1 SNHLY, CDR2 FYNNEI. V was cut by 4 bases and J by 7 bases, with 14 bases left in between. The CDR3 here is CASSGADMGEQYF. CDR3 nucleotide sequence: TGTGCCAGCAGTGGGGCAGATATGGGAGAGCAGTACTTC.

The V and J genes are TRBV20-1 and TRBJ2-5; tentative D call: TRBD2 (6 bases). The germline V and J ends were trimmed by 0 bases and 2 bases, with 16 bases remaining between them. The germline V gene encodes CDR1 DFQATT and CDR2 SNEGSKA (reference sequence). This CDR3 comprises 16 residues. The CDR3: CSARDRKLGGQETQYF. The CDR3 nucleotides read TGCAGTGCTAGAGATCGAAAGTTGGGGGGACAAGAGACCCAGTACTTC.

The CDR3 protein is CATVEGLAKNIQYF. In DNA form, the CDR3 reads TGTGCCACCGTCGAGGGCTTGGCCAAAAACATTCAGTACTTC. The chain carries TRBV15 and TRBJ2-4; maybe TRBD2 (5 bases). CDR1 is LNHNV, CDR2 YYDKDF, per germline (reference sequence). Trimming shortened V by 8 bases and J by 1 base, and 12 bases separated the two germline ends. The CDR3 is made up of 14 amino acids. The complete variable domain, with remaining parts taken from reference TRBV15 and TRBJ2-4, reads DAMVIQNPRYQVTQFGKPVTLSCSQTLNHNVMYWYQQKSSQAPKLLFHYYDKDFNNEADTPDNFQSRRPNTSFCFLDIRSPGLGDTAMYLCATVEGLAKNIQYFGAGTRLSVL.

The chain recombines TRBV1 with TRBJ1-5; the table assigns TRBD1, which was not confirmed against the DNA. TRBV1 represents a pseudogene. The CDR3 has 15 amino acids. In nucleotides, the CDR3 is TGCACCAGCAGCCCGAGACAGGGAAAGGGTCAGCCCCAGCATTTT. Encoded protein: CTSSPRQGKGQPQHF.

The chain uses TRBV4-1 and TRBJ2-7; unclear D gene. Germline V gene sequence: CDR1 MGHRA, CDR2 YSYEKL. Between the trimmed V and J ends, which lost 2 bases and 7 bases, there was a span of 6 bases. The CDR3 runs to 11 residues. CDR3 sequence: CASSQRDEQYF. CDR3 sequence (DNA): TGCGCCAGCAGCCAACGCGATGAGCAGTACTTC.

The chain couples TRBV2 to TRBJ1-6, with D perhaps TRBD1 (6 bases). The CDR3 is made up of 15 amino acids. V was shortened by 3 bases and J by 6 bases, with 12 bases between the two germline ends. Per germline, CDR1 SNHLY and CDR2 FYNNEI. CDR3 amino acids: CASSDDHRANSPLHF. The CDR3 DNA sequence: TGTGCCAGCAGTGATGATCACAGGGCTAATTCACCCCTCCACTTT.

This chain links TRBV28 with TRBJ1-2, with TRBD1 matching over 11 bases. Germline trimming cut 4 bases from V and 7 bases from J; bases unmatched to any gene: 8. CDR3 length equals 15 residues. Germline CDR1 is MDHEN and CDR2 is SYDVKM. For the CDR3, the DNA is TGTGCCAGCAGTTCGGGACAGGGGGTACAGAGTGGCTACACCTTC. Translation: CASSSGQGVQSGYTF.

This clonotype was counted only a few times. The V call is TRBV7-6, the J call TRBJ1-1; D is perhaps TRBD1 (5 bases). CDR1 and CDR2 (germline): SGHVS, FNYEAQ. CDR3 size: 16 residues. V lost 2 bases and J 1 base, leaving 14 bases between the germline ends. The CDR3 loop is CASSLPWAGPNTEAFF. The CDR3 DNA reads as TGTGCCAGCAGCTTACCTTGGGCAGGGCCGAACACTGAAGCTTTCTTT. The entire variable domain, with the rest obtained from reference TRBV7-6 and TRBJ1-1, is as follows: GAGVSQSPRYKVTKRGQDVALRCDPISGHVSLYWYRQALGQGPEFLTYFNYEAQQDKSGLPNDRFSAERPEGSISTLTIQRTEQRDSAMYRCASSLPWAGPNTEAFFGQGTRLTVV.

V is TRBV15 and J is TRBJ1-1; possible D gene TRBD1, 5 bases. The V end lost 8 bases, the J end lost 2 bases, and 12 bases lay between the germline ends. CDR1 LNHNV and CDR2 YYDKDF come from the germline V gene (reference sequence). CDR3 length equals 13 residues. The CDR3 reads CATWGGTNTEAFF. CDR3 bases: TGTGCCACCTGGGGAGGGACTAACACTGAAGCTTTCTTT.

A few counts support this clonotype. The chain links TRBV9 to TRBJ1-5, with TRBD1 as a possible D gene (5 bases). The CDR3 length is 16 residues. V dropped 4 bases and J dropped 6 bases, with 20 bases sitting between them. Germline CDR1 reads SGDLS; CDR2 reads YYNGEE. CDR3 region: CASSTFEGRQGQPQHF. The CDR3 coding sequence is TGTGCCAGCAGCACGTTCGAGGGGCGCCAGGGTCAGCCCCAGCATTTT.

This clonotype was detected ten times or more. The chain combines TRBV27 with TRBJ2-7; possibly TRBD1 or TRBD2 for D (5 bases each). The CDR3 is 14 amino acids. Germline V lookup: CDR1 MNHEY, CDR2 SMNVEV (reference sequence). Trimming removed 2 bases from V and 4 bases from J, with 12 bases in between. The CDR3 DNA reads TGTGCCAGCAGTTTAACCGGGACCTTTTACGAGCAGTACTTC. The encoded protein is CASSLTGTFYEQYF.

This chain connects TRBV30 to TRBJ2-2, with D unresolved. In germline, CDR1 is GTSNPN, CDR2 SVGIG (reference sequence). CDR3 length equals 14 residues. Deletions cut 2 bases from V and 7 bases from J, with 14 bases between. As DNA, the CDR3 is TGTGCCTGGAGTTTAGGATCTTTCAGCGGGGAGCTGTTTTTT. As protein: CAWSLGSFSGELFF.

A note on this clonotype: This may arise from a read error, as a much more abundant clone is one base away. The V and J genes are TRBV4-1 and TRBJ1-1, with 7 bases identical to TRBD1. CDR3 size: 15 residues. Germline V CDR1 and CDR2: MGHRA, YSYEKL. J was trimmed by 9 bases and V by 0 bases; bases with no gene match: 10. The CDR3 loop is CASSQDPQGMTKAFF. As DNA, the CDR3 is TGCGCCAGCAGCCAAGATCCACAGGGGATGACTAAAGCTTTCTTT.

This clonotype has just a few counts. The V and J genes are TRBV12-3 or TRBV12-4 and TRBJ2-5; 8 nucleotides agree with TRBD2. The CDR3 has 14 residues. V was clipped by 6 bases and J by 5 bases; unmatched bases: 8. The DNA of the CDR3 is TGTGCCAGCAGAACCAGCGGGGGCCTGGAGACCCAGTACTTC. Amino acids: CASRTSGGLETQYF.